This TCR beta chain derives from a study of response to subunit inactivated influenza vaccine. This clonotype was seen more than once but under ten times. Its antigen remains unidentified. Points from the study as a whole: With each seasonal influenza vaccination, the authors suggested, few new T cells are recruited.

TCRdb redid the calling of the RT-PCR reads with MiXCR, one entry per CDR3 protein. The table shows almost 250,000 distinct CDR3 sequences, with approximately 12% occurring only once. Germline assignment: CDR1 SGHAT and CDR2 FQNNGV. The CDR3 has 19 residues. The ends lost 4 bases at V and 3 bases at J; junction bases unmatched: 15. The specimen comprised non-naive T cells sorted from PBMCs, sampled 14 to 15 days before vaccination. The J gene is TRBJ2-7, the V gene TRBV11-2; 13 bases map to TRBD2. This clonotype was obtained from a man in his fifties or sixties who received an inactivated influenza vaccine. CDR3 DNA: TGTGCCAGCAGCTCCGCCGGGACGGAGGGACTAGCGGGATACTACGAGCAGTACTTC. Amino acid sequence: CASSSAGTEGLAGYYEQYF.